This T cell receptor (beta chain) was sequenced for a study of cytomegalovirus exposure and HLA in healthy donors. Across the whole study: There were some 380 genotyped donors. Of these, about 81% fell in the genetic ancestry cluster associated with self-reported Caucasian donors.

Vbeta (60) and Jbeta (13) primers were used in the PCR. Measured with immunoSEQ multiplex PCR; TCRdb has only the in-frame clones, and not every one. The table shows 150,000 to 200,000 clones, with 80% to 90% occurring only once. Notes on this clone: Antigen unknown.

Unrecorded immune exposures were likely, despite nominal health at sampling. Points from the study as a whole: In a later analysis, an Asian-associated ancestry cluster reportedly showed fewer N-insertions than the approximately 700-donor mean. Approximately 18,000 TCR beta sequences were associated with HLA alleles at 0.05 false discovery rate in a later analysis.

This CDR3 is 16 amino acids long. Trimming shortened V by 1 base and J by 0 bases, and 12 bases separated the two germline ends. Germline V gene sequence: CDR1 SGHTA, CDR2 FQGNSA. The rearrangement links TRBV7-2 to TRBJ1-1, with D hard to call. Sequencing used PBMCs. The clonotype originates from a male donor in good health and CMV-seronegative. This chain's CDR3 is CASSLGPGSLNTEAFF. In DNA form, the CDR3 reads TGTGCCAGCAGCTTAGGTCCCGGGTCTTTGAACACTGAAGCTTTCTTT.